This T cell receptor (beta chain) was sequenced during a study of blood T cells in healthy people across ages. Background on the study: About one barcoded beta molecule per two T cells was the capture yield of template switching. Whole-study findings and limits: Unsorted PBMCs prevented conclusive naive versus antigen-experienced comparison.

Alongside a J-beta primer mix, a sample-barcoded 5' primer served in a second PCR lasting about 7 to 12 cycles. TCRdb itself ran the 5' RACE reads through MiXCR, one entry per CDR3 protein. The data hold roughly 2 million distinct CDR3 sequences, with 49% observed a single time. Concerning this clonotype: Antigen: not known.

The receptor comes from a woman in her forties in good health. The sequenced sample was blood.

The CDR3 bases are TGCGCCAGCAGCCAAGCACAGGGCAGCACTGAAGCTTTCTTT. As protein: CASSQAQGSTEAFF. The chain joins TRBV4-3 to TRBJ1-1, with a tentative D call TRBD1 (6 bases). This CDR3 spans 14 amino acids. V lost 1 base to trimming and J lost 4 bases, with 10 bases between them. Germline CDR1 is LGHNA and CDR2 is YSLEER.